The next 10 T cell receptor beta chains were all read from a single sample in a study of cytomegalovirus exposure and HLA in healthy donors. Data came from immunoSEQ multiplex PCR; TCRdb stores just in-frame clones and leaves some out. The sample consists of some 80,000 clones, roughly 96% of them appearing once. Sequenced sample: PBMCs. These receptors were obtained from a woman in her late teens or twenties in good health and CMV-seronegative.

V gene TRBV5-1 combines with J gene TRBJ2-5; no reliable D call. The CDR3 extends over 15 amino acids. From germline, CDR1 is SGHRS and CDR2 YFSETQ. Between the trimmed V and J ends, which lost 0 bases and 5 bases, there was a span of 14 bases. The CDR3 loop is CASSLVVSSGETQYF. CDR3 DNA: TGCGCCAGCAGCTTGGTTGTTAGTTCGGGTGAGACCCAGTACTTC.

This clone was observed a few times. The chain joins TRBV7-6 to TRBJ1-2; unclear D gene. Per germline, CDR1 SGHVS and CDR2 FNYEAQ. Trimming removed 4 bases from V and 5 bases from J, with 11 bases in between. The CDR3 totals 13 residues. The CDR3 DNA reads TGTGCCAGCAGCTCGCCGACGGAGTATGGCTACACCTTC. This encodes CASSSPTEYGYTF.

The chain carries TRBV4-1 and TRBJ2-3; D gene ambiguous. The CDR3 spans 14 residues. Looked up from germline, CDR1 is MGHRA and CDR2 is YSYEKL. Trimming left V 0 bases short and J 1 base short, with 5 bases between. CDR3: CASSQDSGTDTQYF. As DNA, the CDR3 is TGCGCCAGCAGCCAAGATTCGGGCACAGATACGCAGTATTTT.

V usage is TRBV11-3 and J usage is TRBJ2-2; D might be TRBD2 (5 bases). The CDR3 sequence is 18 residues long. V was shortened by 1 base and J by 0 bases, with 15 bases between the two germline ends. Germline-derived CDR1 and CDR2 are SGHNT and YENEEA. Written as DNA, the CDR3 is TGTGCCAGCAGCTTAGGAGGAGGATGGGAATCGAACACCGGGGAGCTGTTTTTT. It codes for CASSLGGGWESNTGELFF. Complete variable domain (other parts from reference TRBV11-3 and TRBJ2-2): EAGVVQSPRYKIIEKKQPVAFWCNPISGHNTLYWYLQNLGQGPELLIRYENEEAVDDSQLPKDRFSAERLKGVDSTLKIQPAELGDSAVYLCASSLGGGWESNTGELFFGEGSRLTVL.

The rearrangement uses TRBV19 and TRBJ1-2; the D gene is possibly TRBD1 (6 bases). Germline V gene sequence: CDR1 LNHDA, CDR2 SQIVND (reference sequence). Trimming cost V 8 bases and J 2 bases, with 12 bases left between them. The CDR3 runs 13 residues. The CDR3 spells CASSPGQNYGYTF. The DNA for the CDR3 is TGTGCCAGTTCGCCGGGACAAAACTATGGCTACACCTTC.

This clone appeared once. The CDR3 loop is CASSPGTSGLTGELFF. DNA of the CDR3: TGTGCCAGCAGCCCCGGGACTAGCGGTCTCACCGGGGAGCTGTTTTTT. The chain links TRBV5-4 to TRBJ2-2; 11 bases map to TRBD2. There are 16 residues in the CDR3. V was pared by 4 bases and J by 4 bases, with 6 bases of the junction left unmatched. Germline CDR1 reads SGHNT; CDR2 reads YYREEE (reference sequence).

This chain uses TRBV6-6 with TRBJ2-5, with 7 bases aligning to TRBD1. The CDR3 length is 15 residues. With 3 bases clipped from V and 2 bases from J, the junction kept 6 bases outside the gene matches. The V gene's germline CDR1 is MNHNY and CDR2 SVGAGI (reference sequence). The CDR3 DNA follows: TGTGCCAGCAGTTATGCGGACAGGAGGCAAGAGACCCAGTACTTC. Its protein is CASSYADRRQETQYF.

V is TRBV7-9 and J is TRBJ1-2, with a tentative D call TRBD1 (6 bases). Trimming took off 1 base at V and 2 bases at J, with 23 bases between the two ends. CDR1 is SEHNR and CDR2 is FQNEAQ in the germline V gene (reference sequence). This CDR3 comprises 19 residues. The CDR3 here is CASSLGSLGQGKWNYGYTF. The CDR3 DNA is TGTGCCAGCAGCTTAGGGTCCCTGGGGCAGGGGAAATGGAACTATGGCTACACCTTC.

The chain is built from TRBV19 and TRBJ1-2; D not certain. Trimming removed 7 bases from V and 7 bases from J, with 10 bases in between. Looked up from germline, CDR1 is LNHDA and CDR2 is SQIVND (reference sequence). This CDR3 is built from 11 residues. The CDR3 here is CASILALGYTF. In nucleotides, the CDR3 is TGTGCCAGTATCCTGGCCCTTGGCTACACCTTC. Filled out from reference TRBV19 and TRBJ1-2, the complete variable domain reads DGGITQSPKYLFRKEGQNVTLSCEQNLNHDAMYWYRQDPGQGLRLIYYSQIVNDFQKGDIAEGYSVSREKKESFPLTVTSAQKNPTAFYLCASILALGYTFGSGTRLTVV.

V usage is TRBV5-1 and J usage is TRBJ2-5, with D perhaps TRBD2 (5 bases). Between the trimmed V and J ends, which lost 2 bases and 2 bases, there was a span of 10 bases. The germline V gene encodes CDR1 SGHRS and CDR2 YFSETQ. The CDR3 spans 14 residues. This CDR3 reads CASSFAGKQETQYF. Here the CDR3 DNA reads TGCGCCAGCAGCTTCGCGGGCAAGCAAGAGACCCAGTACTTC.